The T cell receptor beta chain under discussion was sequenced for a study of T cell changes during pregnancy in multiple sclerosis. TCRdb keeps only in-frame clones here, not all; method: immunoSEQ multiplex PCR. Among 14,000 to 15,000 clones listed, about 86% were seen once. Germline V gives CDR1 SGHTA, CDR2 FQGNSA. The CDR3 spans 15 residues. Trimming pared 2 bases from V and 8 bases from J, leaving 13 bases between. The V gene is TRBV7-2, the J gene TRBJ1-6; possible D gene TRBD1, 6 bases. The sequences come from CD8+ T cells from peripheral blood mononuclear cells, collected in the first trimester of pregnancy. The TCR originated in a female donor with multiple sclerosis, enrolled in a pregnancy study. CDR3 in amino acids: CASSLSGQADSPLHF. For the CDR3, the DNA is TGTGCCAGCAGCTTATCGGGACAAGCTGATTCACCCCTCCACTTT. The complete variable domain, with remaining parts taken from reference TRBV7-2 and TRBJ1-6, reads GAGVSQSPSNKVTEKGKDVELRCDPISGHTALYWYRQSLGQGLEFLIYFQGNSAPDKSGLPSDRFSAERTGGSVSTLTIQRTQQEDSAVYLCASSLSGQADSPLHFGNGTRLTVT.